These 16 T cell receptor beta chains came from one sample sequenced in a study of regulatory T cells in long-lasting Graves disease (dated by TCRdb to about 2021). Preparation of the library involved multiplex PCR. TCRdb shows the sequencer as Illumina HiSeq 4000. TCR beta libraries were built with iRepertoire HTBI primers and Arm-PCR amplification of CDR3 regions. TCRdb reanalyzed the raw reads on its own, using fastp at Q25 for trimming and MiXCR for clone calling, and kept in-frame beta chains. Rows merge per CDR3 protein into single entries with the most common DNA and genes. This sample has a few hundred thousand distinct CDR3 sequences in its table, and roughly 24% of those were observed once. The top ten clones comprise 25% to 35% of the sample. This sample's time point label indicates: persistent/refractory GD, antithyroid drugs over 5 years with positive TRAb. For both TCR sequencing and RNA sequencing, RNA was extracted from PBMCs in TRIzol.

This material consisted of peripheral blood mononuclear cells (PBMCs), taken when the disease was refractory, from a patient treated with antithyroid drugs. Every receptor here comes from a woman aged 40 to 50 with Graves disease. Donor details come from another sample of the same person, matched by shared clones.

This clonotype was seen ten or more times. V usage is TRBV28 and J usage is TRBJ1-1; D might be TRBD1 (5 bases). Germline V lookup: CDR1 MDHEN, CDR2 SYDVKM. Trimming shortened V by 6 bases and J by 7 bases, and 12 bases separated the two germline ends. The CDR3 is 12 amino acids. The CDR3 nucleotides are TGTGCCAGCAGGGCGGAGGGGTTTGAAGCTTTCTTT. It translates to CASRAEGFEAFF.

The table lists this clonotype with many counts. The rearrangement links TRBV7-4 to TRBJ2-6; D uncertain. Looked up from germline, CDR1 is SGHVT and CDR2 is SQSDAQ. This CDR3 comprises 16 residues. Trimming left V 1 base short and J 1 base short, with 8 bases between. Here the CDR3 DNA reads TGTGCCAGCAGCTTAGTAGCTGTATCTGGGGCCAACGTCCTGACTTTC. It codes for CASSLVAVSGANVLTF.

The chain couples TRBV4-1 to TRBJ2-5; D is unclear. The CDR3 runs to 14 residues. CDR1 is MGHRA, CDR2 YSYEKL, per germline. Between the trimmed V and J ends, which lost 1 base and 5 bases, there was a span of 11 bases. The CDR3 reads CASSQVPLVETQYF. The DNA for the CDR3 is TGCGCCAGCAGCCAAGTGCCCTTGGTGGAGACCCAGTACTTC.

The chain is built from TRBV5-1 and TRBJ2-7; TRBD2 matches at 8 bases. V was clipped by 0 bases and J by 2 bases; unmatched bases: 22. In germline, CDR1 is SGHRS, CDR2 YFSETQ. CDR3 size: 21 residues. CDR3 bases: TGCGCCAGCAGCTTGGGACAGACAGAAGGGGCGGGAGGACGGTTCGCCTACGAGCAGTACTTC. Its translation is CASSLGQTEGAGGRFAYEQYF. The entire variable domain, with the rest obtained from reference TRBV5-1 and TRBJ2-7, is as follows: KAGVTQTPRYLIKTRGQQVTLSCSPISGHRSVSWYQQTPGQGLQFLFEYFSETQRNKGNFPGRFSGRQFSNSRSEMNVSTLELGDSALYLCASSLGQTEGAGGRFAYEQYFGPGTRLTVT.

This clonotype was recorded many times. The chain couples TRBV11-2 to TRBJ2-5; the D is unclear. In germline, CDR1 is SGHAT, CDR2 FQNNGV. There are 13 residues in the CDR3. V gave up 3 bases and J gave up 5 bases, with 10 bases separating them. In nucleotides, the CDR3 is TGTGCCAGCAGCTTTTGGGGTCGGGAGACCCAGTACTTC. This codes for CASSFWGRETQYF.

Concerning this clonotype: As the CDR3 is not closed by the conserved phenylalanine or tryptophan, this likely results from a read error. The V and J genes are TRBV5-5 and TRBJ2-7; D is possibly TRBD2 (5 bases). CDR1 is SGHKS and CDR2 is YYEKEE in the germline V gene (reference sequence). V lost 2 bases and J 5 bases, leaving 14 bases between the germline ends. The length of the CDR3 is 14 residues. The CDR3 DNA reads TGTGCCAGCAGCTTCGACGGGAATGAGAACGAGCAGTACCTC. Protein sequence: CASSFDGNENEQYL.

This clonotype appeared a few times. At one boundary the junction diverges from the germline segment, which might be a read error. V and J are TRBV28 and TRBJ2-2, with 11 bases aligning to TRBD2. Germline loops: CDR1 MDHEN, CDR2 SYDVKM. There are 17 residues in the CDR3. The CDR3 sequence is CVSSPLRLAGISGELFF. The CDR3 DNA reads as TGTGTCAGCAGTCCGTTGAGACTAGCGGGAATCTCCGGGGAGCTGTTTTTT.

This clonotype appeared many times. The chain employs TRBV11-2 and TRBJ1-2; 7 bases line up with TRBD1. The CDR3 covers 14 residues. Germline loops: CDR1 SGHAT, CDR2 FQNNGV. Germline trimming cut 4 bases from V and 3 bases from J; bases unmatched to any gene: 5. CDR3 bases: TGTGCCAGCAGCTCAGTGACAGGGTACTATGGCTACACCTTC. Protein: CASSSVTGYYGYTF.

The rearrangement joins TRBV10-3 to TRBJ2-6; perhaps TRBD2 as D (5 bases). Germline loops: CDR1 ENHRY, CDR2 SYGVKD. Trimming took off 10 bases at V and 0 bases at J, with 13 bases between the two ends. CDR3 length equals 15 residues. DNA for the CDR3: TGTGCCACCGCGGGTTATTTCTCTGGGGCCAACGTCCTGACTTTC. It specifies CATAGYFSGANVLTF.

This clonotype was detected ten times or more. This chain links TRBV28 with TRBJ1-2; TRBD1 is a possible D gene (5 bases). The CDR3 spans 16 residues. The germline V gene has CDR1 MDHEN and CDR2 SYDVKM. The V end was cut by 3 bases, the J end by 5 bases, with 19 bases between. This CDR3 reads CASSFGHWGTPYGYTF. The CDR3 nucleotides read TGTGCCAGCAGTTTTGGCCATTGGGGGACTCCTTATGGCTACACCTTC.

This clonotype was seen at least ten times. This rearrangement joins TRBV28 to TRBJ1-4; possibly TRBD1 for D (6 bases). Germline CDR1 MDHEN, CDR2 SYDVKM. The CDR3 sequence is 19 residues long. V lost 4 bases, J lost 0 bases, and 21 bases lay in between. The CDR3 DNA sequence: TGTGCCAGCAGTTATCCTAAGGGGGGGGTAACTCCAACTAATGAAAAACTGTTTTTT. Amino acids: CASSYPKGGVTPTNEKLFF.

This clonotype was counted at least ten times. The chain employs TRBV12-3 or TRBV12-4 and TRBJ1-5, with D unresolved. CDR3 size: 15 residues. Trimming took off 3 bases at V and 3 bases at J, with 12 bases between the two ends. In DNA form, the CDR3 reads TGTGCCAGCAGTTTTGACCCAGGTCTCAATCAGCCCCAGCATTTT. Its protein is CASSFDPGLNQPQHF.

J is TRBJ1-1 and V is TRBV25-1; D is undetermined. V was pared by 10 bases and J by 7 bases, with 13 bases between. The CDR3 runs 11 residues. Germline CDR1 is MGHDK and CDR2 is SYGVNS. CDR3 DNA sequence: TGTGCCACCAGCGTACGGATTGAAGCTTTCTTT. Protein sequence: CATSVRIEAFF.

This clonotype came up many times. This sequence joins TRBV6-1 and TRBJ2-5, with a weak D call TRBD1 (6 bases). CDR3 length: 15 amino acids. V was shortened by 6 bases and J by 7 bases, with 21 bases between the two germline ends. Germline-derived CDR1 and CDR2 are MNHNS and SASEGT. CDR3 DNA: TGTGCCAGCAGAGCCCCCCAGGGGTCGTCGGGGACCCAGTACTTC. Its protein product is CASRAPQGSSGTQYF.

The chain is built from TRBV4-1 and TRBJ2-7; the match to TRBD1 covers 8 bases. CDR1 and CDR2 (germline): MGHRA, YSYEKL. CDR3 length: 15 amino acids. Trimming removed 6 bases from V and 3 bases from J; junction bases left unmatched: 10. CDR3 DNA sequence: TGCGCCAGCAGGGAAGGACAGGGCGCCTACTACGAGCAGTACTTC. Its translation is CASREGQGAYYEQYF.

This clonotype was recorded only once. This chain joins TRBV30 and TRBJ1-1, with D possibly TRBD1 on 5 matching bases. CDR3 size: 14 residues. Trimming shortened V by 5 bases and J by 5 bases, and 18 bases separated the two germline ends. Germline-derived CDR1 and CDR2 are GTSNPN and SVGIG (reference sequence). The CDR3 region is CAWELTGLRTEAFF. CDR3 in DNA: TGTGCCTGGGAACTCACAGGTTTGAGAACTGAAGCTTTCTTT. The variable domain in full, completed from reference TRBV30 and TRBJ1-1, reads SQTIHQWPATLVQPVGSPLSLECTVEGTSNPNLYWYRQAAGRGLQLLFYSVGIGQISSEVPQNLSASRPQDRQFILSSKKLLLSDSGFYLCAWELTGLRTEAFFGQGTRLTVV.